This T cell receptor beta chain was captured by sequencing in a study of T cell clonotyping in hematopoietic cell transplantation. Libraries were prepared by immunoSEQ multiplex PCR; TCRdb keeps only in-frame clonotypes and omits some of them. The data show some 1,000 clones, around 70% seen once. CDR1 GTSNPN and CDR2 SVGIG come from the germline V gene (reference sequence). The CDR3 totals 13 residues. V lost 2 bases to trimming and J lost 2 bases, with 9 bases between them. The sequences come from peripheral blood mononuclear cells, collected 100 days after allogeneic stem cell transplant. This TCR was sampled from a female patient between 30 and 39 years old who had an allogeneic stem cell transplant, so T cells may come from the graft donor. Some clones in this sample may be carry-over from other donors' samples. The chain uses TRBV30 and TRBJ1-2; D remains ambiguous. CDR3 coding DNA: TGTGCCTGGAGTCCGACGGACAACTATGGCTACACCTTC. It yields the protein CAWSPTDNYGYTF.